This is a list of T cell receptor beta chains from one sample in a study of technical replicates of blood from a handful of donors. The data were produced by immunoSEQ multiplex PCR, yet TCRdb's version contains in-frame clones alone and is incomplete. The sample includes about 93,000 clones, around 95% of them seen just once. The sequencing sample was made of T cells isolated from PBMCs. These receptors came from a human donor in good health. The CDR3 runs from the conserved cysteine through the conserved F or W.

v_gene	j_gene	CDR3aa
TRBV28	TRBJ2-7	CASSLWGTSGSYEQYF
TRBV11-2	TRBJ2-7	CASRPWADRRNYEQYF
TRBV4-1	TRBJ2-7	CASSQGVLAGGEQYF
TRBV7-9	TRBJ2-1	CASSQVYVAGYNEQFF
TRBV11-3	TRBJ1-1	CASSAAAQGWGTEAFF
TRBV5-4	TRBJ2-7	CASSLAFSHSGTGGEQYF
TRBV27	TRBJ2-3	CASSSIHTQYF
TRBV14	TRBJ2-1	CASSQDLAASGRVGNEQFF
TRBV19	TRBJ2-7	CASSPGGVLEQYF
TRBV19	TRBJ2-4	CASSTQGIISLAKNIQYF
TRBV30	TRBJ2-5	CAWSEGETQYF
TRBV30	TRBJ1-3	CAWSLTGGPYF
TRBV6-6	TRBJ2-7	CASSQTLGQYSYEQYF
TRBV11-2	TRBJ2-7	CASSLGGSGSYEQYF
TRBV6-5	TRBJ2-7	CASSLTPGQRYEQYF
TRBV29-1	TRBJ2-1	CSVAVRGGDEQFF
TRBV7-2	TRBJ1-1	CASSLIINTEAFF
TRBV29-1	TRBJ2-6	CSVDEGAGANVLTF
TRBV5-1	TRBJ2-1	CASSQGQGIYNEQFF
TRBV28	TRBJ2-7	CASSFLAGVDEQYF
TRBV5-4	TRBJ1-2	CASSLVQPGNYGYTF
TRBV28	TRBJ2-7	CASSSGTGVYEQYF